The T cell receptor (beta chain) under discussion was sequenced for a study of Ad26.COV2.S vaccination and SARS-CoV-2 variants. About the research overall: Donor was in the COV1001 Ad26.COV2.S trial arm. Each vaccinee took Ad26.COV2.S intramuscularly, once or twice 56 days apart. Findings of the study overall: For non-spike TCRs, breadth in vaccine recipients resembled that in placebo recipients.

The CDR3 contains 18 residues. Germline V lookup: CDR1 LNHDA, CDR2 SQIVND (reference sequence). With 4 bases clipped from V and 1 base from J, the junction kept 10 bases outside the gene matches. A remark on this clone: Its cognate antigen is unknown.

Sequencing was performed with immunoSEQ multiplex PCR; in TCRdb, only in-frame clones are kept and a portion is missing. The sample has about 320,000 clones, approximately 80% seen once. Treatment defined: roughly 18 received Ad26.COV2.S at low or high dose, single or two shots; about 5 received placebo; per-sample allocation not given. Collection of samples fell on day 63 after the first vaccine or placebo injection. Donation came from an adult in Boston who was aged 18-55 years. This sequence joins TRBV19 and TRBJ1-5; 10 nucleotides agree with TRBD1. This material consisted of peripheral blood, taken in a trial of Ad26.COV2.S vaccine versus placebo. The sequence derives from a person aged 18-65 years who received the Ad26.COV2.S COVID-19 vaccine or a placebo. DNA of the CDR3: TGTGCCAGTAGTACCGTCCCGGGACAGGGGACGAGCAATCAGCCCCAGCATTTT. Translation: CASSTVPGQGTSNQPQHF.